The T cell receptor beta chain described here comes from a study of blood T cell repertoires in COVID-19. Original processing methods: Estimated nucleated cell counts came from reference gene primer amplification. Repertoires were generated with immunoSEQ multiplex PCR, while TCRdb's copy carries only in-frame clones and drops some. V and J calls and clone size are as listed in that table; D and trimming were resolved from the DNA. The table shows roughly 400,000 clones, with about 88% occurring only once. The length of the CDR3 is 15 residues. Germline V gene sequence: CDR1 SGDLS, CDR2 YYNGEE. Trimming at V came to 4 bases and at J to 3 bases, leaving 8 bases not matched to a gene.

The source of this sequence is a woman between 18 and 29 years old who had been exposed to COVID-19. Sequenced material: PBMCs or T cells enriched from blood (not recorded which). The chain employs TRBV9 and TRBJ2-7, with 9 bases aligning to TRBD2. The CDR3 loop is CASSPAGTSLYEQYF. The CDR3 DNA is TGTGCCAGCAGCCCGGCCGGGACTAGCCTCTACGAGCAGTACTTC.